This T cell receptor beta chain stems from a study of cytomegalovirus exposure and HLA in healthy donors. Germline assignment: CDR1 MNHEY and CDR2 SVGAGI. Trimming stripped 9 bases from V and 2 bases from J, with 14 bases between. The CDR3 consists of 14 residues. Study-wide results and limits: A later analysis found TCR association rates differed by HLA locus, highest for DRB1 and lowest for HLA-C.

As for this clone: Its antigen is as yet unknown.

Primers: 60 Vbeta forward and 13 Jbeta reverse. In the source study's methods: Later work found approximately 80 million unique TCR beta chains, with about 10 million shared. The protocol was immunoSEQ multiplex PCR, while the TCRdb copy is restricted to in-frame clones and leaves out a portion. For V, J and clone size, that table is used; D and trimming come from the DNA. The sample lists about 91,000 clones; around nine tenths were seen once. This chain uses TRBV6-5 with TRBJ1-3; D perhaps matches TRBD1 (6 bases). The specimen was PBMCs. This receptor was identified in a young man in good health and CMV-seropositive. As DNA, the CDR3 is TGTGCCAGTAAAACGGGGGGCACTGGAAACACCATATATTTT. The encoded protein is CASKTGGTGNTIYF.